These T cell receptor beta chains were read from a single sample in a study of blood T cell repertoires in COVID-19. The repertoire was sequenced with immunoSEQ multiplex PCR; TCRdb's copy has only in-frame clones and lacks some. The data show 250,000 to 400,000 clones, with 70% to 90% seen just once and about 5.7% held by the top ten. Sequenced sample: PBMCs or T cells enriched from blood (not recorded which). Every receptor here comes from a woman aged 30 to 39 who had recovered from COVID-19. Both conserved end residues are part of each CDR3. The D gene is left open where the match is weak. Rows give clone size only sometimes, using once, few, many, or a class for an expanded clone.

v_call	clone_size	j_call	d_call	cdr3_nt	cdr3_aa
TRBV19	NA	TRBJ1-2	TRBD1	TGTGCCAGTAGACAACAGGGGGCAGAAGGCTACACCTTC	CASRQQGAEGYTF
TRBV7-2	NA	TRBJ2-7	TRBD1	TGTGCCAGCAGCCTACGACAGGGGGCGGAGGAGCAGTACTTC	CASSLRQGAEEQYF
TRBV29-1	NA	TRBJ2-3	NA	TGCAGCGTTGAGAGCACCTCGAGCACAGATACGCAGTATTTT	CSVESTSSTDTQYF
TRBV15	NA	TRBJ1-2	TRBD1	TGTGCCACCAGCAGAGTACAGGGGACCCTCCTCTATGGCTACACCTTC	CATSRVQGTLLYGYTF
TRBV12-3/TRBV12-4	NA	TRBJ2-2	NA	TGTGCCAGCAGCAGGGTGAGCACCGGGGAGCTGTTTTTT	CASSRVSTGELFF
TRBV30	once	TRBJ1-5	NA	TGTGCCTGGAGTTCGGGTTGGAATCAGCCCCAGCATTTT	CAWSSGWNQPQHF
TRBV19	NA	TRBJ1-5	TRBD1	TGTGCCAGTAGTATAGACCAGGGGGGTCAGCCCCAGCATTTT	CASSIDQGGQPQHF
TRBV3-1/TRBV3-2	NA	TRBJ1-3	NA	TGTGCCAGCAGCCGGAACAGGGAGTCTGGAAACACCATATATTTT	CASSRNRESGNTIYF
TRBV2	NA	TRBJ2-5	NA	TGTGCCAGCAGCAACCCCGGCGACAGGTCCCAAGAGACCCAGTACTTC	CASSNPGDRSQETQYF
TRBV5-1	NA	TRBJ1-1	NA	TGCGCCAGCAGCCACGGAGGTAGCAACACTGAAGCTTTCTTT	CASSHGGSNTEAFF
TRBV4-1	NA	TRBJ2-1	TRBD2	TGCGCCAGCAGCCAGAATAGCGGGGGGGACAATGAGCAGTTCTTC	CASSQNSGGDNEQFF
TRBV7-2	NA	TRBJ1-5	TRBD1	TGTGCCAGCAGCCCCAGACAGGGCGGCCAGCCCCAGCATTTT	CASSPRQGGQPQHF
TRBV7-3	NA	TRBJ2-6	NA	TGTGCCAGCAGCTTGACACCTCTCTCTGGGGCCAACGTCCTGACTTTC	CASSLTPLSGANVLTF
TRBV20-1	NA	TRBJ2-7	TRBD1	TGCAGTGCCCGGGACAGCTACGAGCAGTACTTC	CSARDSYEQYF
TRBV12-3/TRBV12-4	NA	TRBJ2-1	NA	TGTGCCAGCAGTGACCACAGCACCCCCCAGTTCTTC	CASSDHSTPQFF
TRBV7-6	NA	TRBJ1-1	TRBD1	TGTGCCAGCAGCACCAGACAGGGGGAAAAAGCTTTCTTT	CASSTRQGEKAFF
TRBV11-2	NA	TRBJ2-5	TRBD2	TGTGCCAGCAGCTTAGTTCTAGCGGGGGGACCGCGCCAGTACTTC	CASSLVLAGGPRQYF
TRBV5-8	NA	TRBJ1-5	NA	TGTGCCAGCAGCTCTTGGGGGAGGGGAGATCAGCCCCAGCATTTT	CASSSWGRGDQPQHF
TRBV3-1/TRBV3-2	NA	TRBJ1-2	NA	TGTGCCAGCAGATTGACACAGTCCTATGGCTACACCTTC	CASRLTQSYGYTF
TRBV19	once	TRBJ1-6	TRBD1	TGTGCCAGTAGTATTCGGACAGGGTTGCGATCACCCCTCCACTTT	CASSIRTGLRSPLHF
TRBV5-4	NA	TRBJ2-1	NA	TGTGCCAGCAGCTCCCACGCGGGCAGCAACGAGCAGTTCTTC	CASSSHAGSNEQFF
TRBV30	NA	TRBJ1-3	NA	TGTGCCTGGAGTGCCCTCGTGAGCTCTGGAAACACCATATATTTT	CAWSALVSSGNTIYF
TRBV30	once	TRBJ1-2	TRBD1	TGTGCCTGGAGTGGGAACAGGGGAAACTATGGCTACACCTTC	CAWSGNRGNYGYTF
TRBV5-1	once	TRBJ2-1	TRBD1	TGCGCCAGCAGCGCGGGGGACAGGGGGTACAATGAGCAGTTCTTC	CASSAGDRGYNEQFF
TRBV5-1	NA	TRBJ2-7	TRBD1	TGCGCCAGCAGCTTGGGCGGACAGGACTCCTACGAGCAGTACTTC	CASSLGGQDSYEQYF
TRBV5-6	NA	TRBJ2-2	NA	TGTGCCAGCAGCTGGACAGTGCTTAGCGGGACCGGGGAGCTGTTTTTT	CASSWTVLSGTGELFF
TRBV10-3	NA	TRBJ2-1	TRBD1	TGTGCCATCAGTGACGGGAGGGACAGGGGCAACAATGAGCAGTTCTTC	CAISDGRDRGNNEQFF
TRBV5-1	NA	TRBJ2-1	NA	TGCGCCAGCAGCTTGGTCCTCTACGTCGCGGGTACTAACAATGAGCAGTTCTTC	CASSLVLYVAGTNNEQFF
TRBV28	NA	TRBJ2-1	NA	TGTGCCAGCAGTTCCATTCTAGAGCTACTTTCCTACAATGAGCAGTTCTTC	CASSSILELLSYNEQFF
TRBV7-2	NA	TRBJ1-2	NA	TGTGCCAGCAGCTTAGTTCAGACAGTGAGCTTC	CASSLVQTVSF
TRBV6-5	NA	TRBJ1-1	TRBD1	TGTGCCAGCAGTCCGGGACAGGGAGGATTTGAAGCTTTCTTT	CASSPGQGGFEAFF
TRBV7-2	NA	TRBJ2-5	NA	TGTGCCAGCAGCGCGTACCAAGAGACCCAGTACTTC	CASSAYQETQYF
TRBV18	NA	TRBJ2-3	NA	TGTGCCAGCTCACATAACAGGGATGGCACAGATACGCAGTATTTT	CASSHNRDGTDTQYF
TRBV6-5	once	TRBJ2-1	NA	TGTGCCAGCATACAGTACAATGAGCAGTTCTTC	CASIQYNEQFF
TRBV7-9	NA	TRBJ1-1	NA	TGTGCCAGCAGCTCTACAGGGTGGACTGAAGCTTTCTTT	CASSSTGWTEAFF
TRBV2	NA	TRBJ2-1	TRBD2	TGTGCCAGCAGTACCCCCCGGGGGGAAGCCTACAATGAGCAGTTCTTC	CASSTPRGEAYNEQFF
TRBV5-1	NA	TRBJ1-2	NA	TGCGCCAGCAGCTTGGAATCAGTTAACTATGGCTACACCTTC	CASSLESVNYGYTF
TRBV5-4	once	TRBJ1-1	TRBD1	TGTGCCAGCAGCCCACAGACAGGGGTGGACACTGAAGCTTTCTTT	CASSPQTGVDTEAFF
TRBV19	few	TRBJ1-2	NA	TGTGCCAGTAGTATCTTTCAGGGTCAAAATGGCTACACCTTC	CASSIFQGQNGYTF
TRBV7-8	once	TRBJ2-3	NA	TGTGCCAGCAGCTTAGAGACAGGGAGGGATACGCAGTATTTT	CASSLETGRDTQYF
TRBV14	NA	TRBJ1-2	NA	TGTGCCAGCAGCCCGGCGGGATACCTAAACTATGGCTACACCTTC	CASSPAGYLNYGYTF
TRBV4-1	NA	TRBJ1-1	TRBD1	TGCGCCAGCAGCCCGCTAACAGGGGGTTCGACGAATGAAGCTTTCTTT	CASSPLTGGSTNEAFF
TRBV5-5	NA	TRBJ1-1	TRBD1	TGTGCCAGCAGCTCCAAACAGGGGATCGGCACTGAAGCTTTCTTT	CASSSKQGIGTEAFF
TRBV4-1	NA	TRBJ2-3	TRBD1	TGCGCCAGCAGCCAAGAGACAGGGGCTGTAGATACGCAGTATTTT	CASSQETGAVDTQYF
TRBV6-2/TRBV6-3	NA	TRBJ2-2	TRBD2	TGTGCCAGCAGTTATAGCGGGGGAGAGTACACCGGGGAGCTGTTTTTT	CASSYSGGEYTGELFF
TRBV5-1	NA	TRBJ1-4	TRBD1	TGCGCCAGCAGCTATCAGGTGGGACAGGGATCAACTAATGAAAAACTGTTTTTT	CASSYQVGQGSTNEKLFF
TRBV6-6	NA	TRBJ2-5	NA	TGTGCCAGCAGTTGGGGGCCAGAGACCCAGTACTTC	CASSWGPETQYF
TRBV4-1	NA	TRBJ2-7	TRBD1	TGCGCCAGCAGCCAACTACCGGGACAGGTCTACGAGCAGTACTTC	CASSQLPGQVYEQYF